The sequence of this T cell receptor beta chain was determined in a study of patients and donors after allogeneic stem cell transplantation. Only a few counts were recorded for this clonotype. There are 13 residues in the CDR3. Per germline, CDR1 SNHLY and CDR2 FYNNEI. Trimming removed 6 bases from V and 4 bases from J; junction bases left unmatched: 5. MiXCR, applied by TCRdb to the RT-PCR reads, yields one record per CDR3 protein. In the table there are about a million distinct CDR3 sequences, more than 15% of which are singletons. The chain carries TRBV2 and TRBJ1-1, with TRBD1 matching 7 bases. This TCR was recovered from a human donor who was either an allogeneic HSCT recipient or a stem cell or donor lymphocyte infusion donor (not recorded which). It is not recorded whose cells these are; they may come from a transplant donor. The specimen sequenced was blood, either unsorted or a sorted T cell fraction (not recorded which). CDR3 loop: CASRAGGSTEAFF. As DNA, the CDR3 is TGTGCCAGCAGGGCAGGGGGATCCACTGAAGCTTTCTTT. The whole variable domain, filled in from reference TRBV2 and TRBJ1-1, reads EPEVTQTPSHQVTQMGQEVILRCVPISNHLYFYWYRQILGQKVEFLVSFYNNEISEKSEIFDDQFSVERPDGSNFTLKIRSTKLEDSAMYFCASRAGGSTEAFFGQGTRLTVV.